Presented here are 21 T cell receptor beta chains from one specimen sequenced in a study of PD-L1 blockade in urothelial cancer. Time point meaning: pretreatment peripheral blood. Clones were read by immunoSEQ multiplex PCR, and TCRdb kept only the in-frame ones, dropping some. The sample lists around 57,000 clones; approximately 75% were seen once. The material sequenced was PBMCs, taken around atezolizumab (anti-PD-L1) treatment. All receptors come from an older man with urothelial cancer.

The rearrangement joins TRBV29-1 to TRBJ1-1; unclear D gene. The germline V and J ends were trimmed by 2 bases and 1 base, with 11 bases remaining between them. Germline V lookup: CDR1 SQVTM, CDR2 ANQGSEA. The CDR3 is 14 amino acids. This chain's CDR3 is CSVERYGENTEAFF. The CDR3 DNA is TGCAGCGTTGAAAGGTACGGGGAGAACACTGAAGCTTTCTTT.

This clone has a handful of counts. V is TRBV4-1 and J is TRBJ2-7; tentatively, D is TRBD2 (5 bases). CDR3 length: 13 amino acids. The V end lost 3 bases, the J end lost 3 bases, and 9 bases lay between the germline ends. Germline V lookup: CDR1 MGHRA, CDR2 YSYEKL. The CDR3 protein is CASSQERFYEQYF. The CDR3 nucleotides are TGCGCCAGCAGCCAGGAGCGGTTCTACGAGCAGTACTTC.

The V call is TRBV10-3, the J call TRBJ2-2; maybe TRBD2 (6 bases). The CDR3 sequence is 14 residues long. CDR1 and CDR2 (germline): ENHRY, SYGVKD. The V and J ends lost 11 bases and 2 bases respectively, with 15 bases between them. In DNA, the CDR3 is TGTGCCGGGGGGACCGAACGTAACACCGGGGAGCTGTTTTTT. The encoded protein is CAGGTERNTGELFF.

The DNA of the CDR3 is TGTGCCAGCAGTGAATTGGCAGTGGAGACCCAGTACTTC. It translates to CASSELAVETQYF. This chain links TRBV2 with TRBJ2-5; D is uncertain. The length of the CDR3 is 13 residues. Per germline, CDR1 SNHLY and CDR2 FYNNEI. V was shortened by 2 bases and J by 5 bases, with 9 bases between the two germline ends.

V gene TRBV11-2 combines with J gene TRBJ1-1; 7 bases align to TRBD1. The germline V gene encodes CDR1 SGHAT and CDR2 FQNNGV. V was clipped by 5 bases and J by 6 bases; unmatched bases: 3. This CDR3 region has 12 residues. The CDR3: CASSTDRAEAFF. The CDR3 DNA sequence: TGTGCCAGCAGCACAGACAGGGCTGAAGCTTTCTTT.

The chain joins TRBV7-2 to TRBJ1-2; D may be TRBD1 (6 bases). From germline, CDR1 is SGHTA and CDR2 FQGNSA. The V and J ends lost 3 bases and 7 bases respectively, with 12 bases between them. There are 13 residues in the CDR3. The CDR3 DNA sequence: TGTGCCAGCAGCTTGACCACAGGGATTGGCTACACCTTC. Amino acids: CASSLTTGIGYTF.

The V call is TRBV5-8, the J call TRBJ2-1; no firm D call. CDR1 SGHTS and CDR2 YDEGEE come from the germline V gene. The CDR3 spans 15 residues. The ends were cut back, 0 bases at V and 5 bases at J, with 12 bases in the middle. The CDR3 spells CASSLGQTPDNEQFF. The CDR3 DNA reads TGTGCCAGCAGCTTGGGGCAGACACCCGACAATGAGCAGTTCTTC.

The chain links TRBV5-1 to TRBJ2-4; perhaps TRBD1 as D (6 bases). The CDR3 has 15 residues. Per germline, CDR1 SGHRS and CDR2 YFSETQ. V lost 6 bases, J lost 9 bases, and 22 bases lay in between. For the CDR3, the DNA is TGCGCCAGCAACCCGTGGGGGCAGGGGTCAGGCATTCAGTACTTC. Protein sequence: CASNPWGQGSGIQYF.

This clone has just a few counts. The rearrangement links TRBV28 to TRBJ1-5, with D maybe TRBD1 (6 bases). The V and J ends lost 2 bases and 3 bases respectively, with 8 bases between them. The CDR3 consists of 14 residues. Germline V gene sequence: CDR1 MDHEN, CDR2 SYDVKM. CDR3 sequence (DNA): TGTGCCAGCAGTTTAGGACAGCCCAATCAGCCCCAGCATTTT. Its protein product is CASSLGQPNQPQHF.

In its sample, this clone was seen a few times. This chain connects TRBV2 to TRBJ2-2; perhaps TRBD2 as D (6 bases). This CDR3 is built from 15 residues. From germline, CDR1 is SNHLY and CDR2 FYNNEI. V lost 0 bases, J lost 7 bases, and 12 bases lay in between. CDR3 region: CASSEAGGYFGELFF. CDR3 sequence (DNA): TGTGCCAGCAGTGAAGCGGGAGGCTATTTCGGGGAGCTGTTTTTT.

This clone was found a few times. The genes are TRBV7-9 and TRBJ1-1, with 7 positions matching TRBD1. Losses at the gene ends were 6 bases for V and 0 bases for J; bases not matched to a gene: 1. Germline V gene lookup returns CDR1 SEHNR and CDR2 FQNEAQ (reference sequence). The CDR3 length is 13 residues. CDR3 DNA sequence: TGTGCCAGCAGGGACAGGTTGAACACTGAAGCTTTCTTT. It codes for CASRDRLNTEAFF.

As for this clone: Relative to the germline gene, one junction end is altered; a read error may explain this. The rearrangement uses TRBV4-1 and TRBJ1-5; possible D gene TRBD1, 6 bases. Germline CDR1 and CDR2: MGHRA and YSYEKL. The CDR3 extends over 16 amino acids. The CDR3 DNA follows: TGCGCCAGCAGCCAACGGGACATCAAAAGCAGTCAGCCCCAGCATTTT. Encoded protein: CASSQRDIKSSQPQHF.

The rearrangement links TRBV9 to TRBJ2-7; TRBD1 agrees at 7 bases. The V segment lost 0 bases and the J segment 9 bases; nucleotides outside the gene matches: 6. The CDR3 contains 13 residues. Germline V gene lookup returns CDR1 SGDLS and CDR2 YYNGEE. The DNA of the CDR3 is TGTGCCAGCAGCGTAGGAGAGGGGGCTGTGCAGTACTTC. Amino acid sequence: CASSVGEGAVQYF. Supplemented by reference TRBV9 and TRBJ2-7, the full variable domain reads DSGVTQTPKHLITATGQRVTLRCSPRSGDLSVYWYQQSLDQGLQFLIQYYNGEERAKGNILERFSAQQFPDLHSELNLSSLELGDSALYFCASSVGEGAVQYFGPGTRLTVT.

The V call is TRBV5-6, the J call TRBJ1-2, with TRBD1 matching 9 bases. CDR1 and CDR2 from the germline V gene are SGHDT and YYEEEE. The J segment lost 6 bases and the V segment lost 1 base, leaving 7 bases of the junction unmatched. The CDR3 is 15 residues long. The CDR3 nucleotides read TGTGCCAGCAGCTTGTGGACAGGGGACTATCATGGCTACACCTTC. Its translation: CASSLWTGDYHGYTF.

The CDR3 sequence is CASSLDRQGAYEQYF. DNA of the CDR3: TGTGCCAGCAGCTTAGATCGCCAGGGGGCCTACGAGCAGTACTTC. V and J are TRBV11-2 and TRBJ2-7; 7 bases match TRBD1. The CDR3 sequence is 15 residues long. V dropped 0 bases and J dropped 2; count of bases not matched to a gene: 4. CDR1 and CDR2 from the germline V gene are SGHAT and FQNNGV.

The CDR3 DNA follows: TGTGCCAGCAGCTTGGGACAGGCGCGACAGCCCCAGCATTTT. Translating gives CASSLGQARQPQHF. This chain joins TRBV7-2 and TRBJ1-5; 8 bases are shared with TRBD1. The V gene's germline CDR1 is SGHTA and CDR2 FQGNSA. The CDR3 has 14 amino acids. Unmatched junction bases numbered 5, after V lost 3 bases and J lost 7 bases.

The chain links TRBV28 to TRBJ2-5; TRBD2 might be the D (5 bases). Germline V lookup: CDR1 MDHEN, CDR2 SYDVKM. The CDR3 covers 15 residues. Trimming took off 6 bases at V and 5 bases at J, with 19 bases between the two ends. DNA for the CDR3: TGTGCCAGCAGCCTTCTCGGGGTGATGCGGGAGACCCAGTACTTC. Its translation is CASSLLGVMRETQYF.

V usage is TRBV2 and J usage is TRBJ2-7; TRBD1 is a possible D gene (7 bases). The length of the CDR3 is 13 residues. CDR1 is SNHLY, CDR2 FYNNEI, per germline. Deletions cut 11 bases from V and 3 bases from J, with 17 bases between. The CDR3 here is CAEGASEGYEQYF. The CDR3 nucleotides are TGTGCCGAGGGGGCGTCGGAGGGCTACGAGCAGTACTTC.

There are a few counts of this clone. V usage is TRBV16 and J usage is TRBJ1-1; D is ambiguous. Germline CDR1 and CDR2: KGHSY and FQNENV. V lost 0 bases, J lost 11 bases, and 10 bases lay in between. The CDR3 contains 12 residues. The CDR3 protein is CASSQSSGGAFF. The CDR3 DNA reads TGTGCCAGCAGCCAATCTTCAGGTGGGGCTTTCTTT.

The rearrangement links TRBV19 to TRBJ2-2; D is perhaps TRBD2 (6 bases). V was trimmed by 1 base and J by 4 bases, leaving 10 bases between them. This CDR3 contains 15 residues. CDR1 and CDR2 (germline): LNHDA, SQIVND (reference sequence). The CDR3 protein is CASSIAGDLTGELFF. The CDR3 DNA follows: TGTGCCAGTAGTATAGCGGGAGACCTCACCGGGGAGCTGTTTTTT.

This clone occurred once. The chain carries TRBV7-2 and TRBJ2-7; 8 nucleotides line up with TRBD1. Losses at the gene ends were 5 bases for V and 4 bases for J; bases not matched to a gene: 7. This CDR3 region has 14 residues. The germline V gene has CDR1 SGHTA and CDR2 FQGNSA. CDR3 sequence reads: CASSPGTGEYEQYF. CDR3 DNA sequence: TGTGCCAGCAGCCCGGGGACAGGAGAATACGAGCAGTACTTC.